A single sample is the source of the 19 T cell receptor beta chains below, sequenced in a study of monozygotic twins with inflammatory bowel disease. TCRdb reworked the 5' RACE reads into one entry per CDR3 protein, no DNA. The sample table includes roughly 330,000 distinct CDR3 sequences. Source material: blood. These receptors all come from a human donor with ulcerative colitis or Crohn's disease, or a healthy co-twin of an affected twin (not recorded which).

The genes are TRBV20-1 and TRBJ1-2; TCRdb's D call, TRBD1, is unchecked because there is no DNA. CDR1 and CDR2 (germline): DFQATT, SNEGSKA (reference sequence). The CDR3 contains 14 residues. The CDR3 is CSAPRDSSNYGYTF.

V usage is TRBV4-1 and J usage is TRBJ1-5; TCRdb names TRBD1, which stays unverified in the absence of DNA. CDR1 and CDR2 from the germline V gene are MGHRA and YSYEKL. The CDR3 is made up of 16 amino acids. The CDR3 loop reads CASSHPTRDRGLPQHF.

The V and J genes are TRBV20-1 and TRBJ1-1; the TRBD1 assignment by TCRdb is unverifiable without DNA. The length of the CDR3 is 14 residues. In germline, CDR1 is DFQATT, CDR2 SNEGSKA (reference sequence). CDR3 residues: CSAHLQGGTAEAFF.

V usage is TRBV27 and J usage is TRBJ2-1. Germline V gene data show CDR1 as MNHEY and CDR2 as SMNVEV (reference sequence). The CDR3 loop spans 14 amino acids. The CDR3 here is CASSLSLSYNEQFF.

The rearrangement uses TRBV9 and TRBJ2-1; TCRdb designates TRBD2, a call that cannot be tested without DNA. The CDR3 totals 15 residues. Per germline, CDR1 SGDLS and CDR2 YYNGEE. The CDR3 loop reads CASTATSGNYNEQFF.

Here the CDR3 reads CSARDTASGGNTGELFF. The rearrangement uses TRBV20-1 and TRBJ2-2; the TRBD2 assignment by TCRdb is unverifiable without DNA. The CDR3 consists of 17 residues. From germline, CDR1 is DFQATT and CDR2 SNEGSKA (reference sequence).

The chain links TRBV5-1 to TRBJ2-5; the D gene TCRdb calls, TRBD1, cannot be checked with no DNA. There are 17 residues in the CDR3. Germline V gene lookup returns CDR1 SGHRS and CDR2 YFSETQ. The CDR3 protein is CASNPSPGQGHGETQYF.

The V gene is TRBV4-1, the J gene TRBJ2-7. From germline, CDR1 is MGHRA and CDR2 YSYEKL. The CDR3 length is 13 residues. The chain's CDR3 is CASSQVLEQRQYF.

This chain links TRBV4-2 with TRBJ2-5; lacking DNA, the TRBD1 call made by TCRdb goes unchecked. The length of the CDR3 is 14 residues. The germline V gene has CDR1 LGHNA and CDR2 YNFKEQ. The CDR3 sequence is CASSQDRARETQYF.

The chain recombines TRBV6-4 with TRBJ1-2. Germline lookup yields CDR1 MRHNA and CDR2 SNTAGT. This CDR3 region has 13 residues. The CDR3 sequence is CANAKSRYYGYTF.

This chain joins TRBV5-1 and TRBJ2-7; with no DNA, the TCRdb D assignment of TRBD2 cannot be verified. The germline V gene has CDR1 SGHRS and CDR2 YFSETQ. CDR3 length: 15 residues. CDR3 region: CASRPTSGDTYEQYF.

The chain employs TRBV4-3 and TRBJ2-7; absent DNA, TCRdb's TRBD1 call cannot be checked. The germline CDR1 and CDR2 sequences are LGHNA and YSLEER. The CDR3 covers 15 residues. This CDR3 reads CASSQETDRNYEQYF.

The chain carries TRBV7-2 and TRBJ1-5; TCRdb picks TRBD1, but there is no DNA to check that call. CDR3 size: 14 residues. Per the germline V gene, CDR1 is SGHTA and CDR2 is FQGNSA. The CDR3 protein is CASSFVQVNQPQHF.

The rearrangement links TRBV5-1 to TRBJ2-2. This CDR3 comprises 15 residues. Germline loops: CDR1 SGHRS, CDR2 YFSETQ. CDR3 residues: CASKATVANTGELFF.

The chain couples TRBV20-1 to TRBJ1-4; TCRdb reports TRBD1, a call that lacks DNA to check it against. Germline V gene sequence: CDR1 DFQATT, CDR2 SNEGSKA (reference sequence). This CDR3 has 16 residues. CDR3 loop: CSARTGTASLYEKLFF.

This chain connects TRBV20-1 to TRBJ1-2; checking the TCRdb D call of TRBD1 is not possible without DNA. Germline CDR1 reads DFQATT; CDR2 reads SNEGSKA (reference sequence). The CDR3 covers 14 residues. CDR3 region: CSARDRYRGSGYTF.

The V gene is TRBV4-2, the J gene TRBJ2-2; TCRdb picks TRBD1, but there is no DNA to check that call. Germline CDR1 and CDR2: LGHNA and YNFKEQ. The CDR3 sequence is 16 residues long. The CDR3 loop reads CASSRAAGANTGELFF.

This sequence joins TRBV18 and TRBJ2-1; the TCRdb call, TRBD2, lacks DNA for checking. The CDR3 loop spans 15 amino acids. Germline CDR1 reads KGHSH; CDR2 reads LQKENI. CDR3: CASDLTSGSYNEQFF.

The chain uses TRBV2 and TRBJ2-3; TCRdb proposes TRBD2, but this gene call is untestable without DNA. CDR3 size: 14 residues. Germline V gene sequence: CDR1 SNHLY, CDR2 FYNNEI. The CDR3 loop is CASSQAGRADTQYF.